A single sample is the source of the 29 T cell receptor beta chains below, sequenced in a study of T-cell reconstitution after alpha-beta-depleted transplantation in children. It was with unique molecular identifiers that the TCRbeta library was prepared. TCRdb itself ran the PCR reads through MiXCR, one entry per CDR3 protein. The sample consists of about 460,000 distinct CDR3 sequences, roughly an eighth of them appearing once. The sequencing here drew on PBMCs, mostly from graft donor cells, taken 180 days after TCRalphabeta/CD19-depleted stem cell transplant. The receptors stem from a female patient aged 2-15 years who had a stem cell transplant for aplastic anemia, so the T cells may come from the graft donor.

The chain is built from TRBV7-9 and TRBJ1-1, with 8 positions matching TRBD1. The CDR3 sequence is 16 residues long. The junction had 7 bases not matched to a gene; V was cut back by 3 bases and J by 1 base. Germline V CDR1 and CDR2: SEHNR, FQNEAQ (reference sequence). The CDR3 here is CASSLSGGASNTEAFF. The CDR3 bases are TGTGCCAGCAGCTTGTCAGGGGGCGCTTCGAACACTGAAGCTTTCTTT.

This clonotype was seen at least ten times. This rearrangement joins TRBV9 to TRBJ2-7; no firm D call. Trimming stripped 0 bases from V and 0 bases from J, with 4 bases between. CDR1 SGDLS and CDR2 YYNGEE come from the germline V gene. CDR3 length: 13 amino acids. The CDR3: CASSVGTSYEQYF. The CDR3 bases are TGTGCCAGCAGCGTAGGGACCTCCTACGAGCAGTACTTC.

This clonotype turned up a few times. The chain combines TRBV4-3 with TRBJ1-2; D call uncertain. Germline assignment: CDR1 LGHNA and CDR2 YSLEER. The CDR3 has 14 amino acids. V was cut by 0 bases and J by 3 bases, with 8 bases left in between. The CDR3 DNA reads as TGCGCCAGCAGCCAAGAGAGCCGGTACTATGGCTACACCTTC. Protein product: CASSQESRYYGYTF.

This clonotype was counted many times. This chain joins TRBV28 and TRBJ1-1, with no clear D. CDR1 and CDR2 from the germline V gene are MDHEN and SYDVKM. CDR3 length: 17 residues. With 5 bases removed from V and 1 base from J, the gap between germline ends came to 20 bases. DNA of the CDR3: TGTGCCAGCAGTCCAGCGGGCAGCCTTGTGGGGAACACTGAAGCTTTCTTT. It is translated as CASSPAGSLVGNTEAFF.

This clonotype was recorded at least ten times. CDR3: CSLSTNYGYTF. The CDR3 DNA reads TGCAGCCTAAGTACTAACTATGGCTACACCTTC. This sequence joins TRBV29-1 and TRBJ1-2; D gene ambiguous. V gave up 8 bases and J gave up 0 bases, with 7 bases separating them. CDR1 and CDR2 (germline): SQVTM, ANQGSEA. The CDR3 runs 11 residues.

The V gene is TRBV4-3, the J gene TRBJ2-3; D call uncertain. The germline CDR1 and CDR2 sequences are LGHNA and YSLEER. V was clipped by 0 bases and J by 3 bases, with 10 bases between them. The CDR3 spans 15 residues. The CDR3 nucleotides are TGCGCCAGCAGCCAAGAATTCCGAAGTACAGATACGCAGTATTTT. This encodes CASSQEFRSTDTQYF.

CDR3 nucleotide sequence: TGTGCCAGCAGGCTCCTCGGCGGGAGAACCGAGCAGTACGTC. This gives the protein CASRLLGGRTEQYV. J is TRBJ2-7 and V is TRBV27, with TRBD2 identical over 7 bases. This CDR3 has 14 amino acids. Trimming cost V 6 bases and J 6 bases; bases outside gene matches: 11. CDR1 MNHEY and CDR2 SMNVEV come from the germline V gene (reference sequence).

There are a few counts of this clonotype. The genes are TRBV28 and TRBJ2-3, with D perhaps matching TRBD2 (6 bases). CDR3 length: 15 amino acids. The ends were cut back, 3 bases at V and 5 bases at J, with 15 bases in the middle. Germline values: CDR1 MDHEN, CDR2 SYDVKM. The CDR3 region has the DNA TGTGCCAGCAGTTTTTATGGCGGGATAAAAGATACGCAGTATTTT. This codes for CASSFYGGIKDTQYF.

This clonotype was seen only a few times. The J gene is TRBJ1-5, the V gene TRBV20-1; weak D call: TRBD1 (5 bases). Germline assignment: CDR1 DFQATT and CDR2 SNEGSKA (reference sequence). V was cut by 4 bases and J by 9 bases, with 16 bases left in between. This CDR3 has 13 amino acids. In DNA, the CDR3 is TGCAGTGCTATTGATAGGGGCCAGGGGCCCCAGCATTTT. Its translation: CSAIDRGQGPQHF.

The table lists this clonotype with a few counts. The chain combines TRBV20-1 with TRBJ2-3; the D gene is possibly TRBD2 (6 bases). The CDR3 totals 17 residues. V lost 3 bases to trimming and J lost 4 bases, with 23 bases between them. Germline V gene sequence: CDR1 DFQATT, CDR2 SNEGSKA (reference sequence). The CDR3 DNA follows: TGCAGTGCTAGTGGGAGGAATCGGGCCTCTTACGCAGATACGCAGTATTTT. Encoded protein: CSASGRNRASYADTQYF.

In its sample, this clonotype was seen a few times. The DNA of the CDR3 is TGTGCCAGCAGCCCCGGTGGGAGGGGAAAGGATGAGCAGTTCTTC. Protein: CASSPGGRGKDEQFF. The chain recombines TRBV7-2 with TRBJ2-1, with 7 bases aligning to TRBD2. The CDR3 is 15 amino acids. Germline-derived CDR1 and CDR2 are SGHTA and FQGNSA. J lost 8 bases, V lost 5 bases, and 12 bases had no gene match.

This clonotype showed up many times. J is TRBJ2-5 and V is TRBV18, with D possibly TRBD1 on 6 matching bases. V lost 3 bases and J lost 5, with 13 bases in between. The CDR3 totals 14 residues. CDR1 and CDR2 from the germline V gene are KGHSH and LQKENI. The CDR3 reads CASSPVAGAETQYF. The DNA of the CDR3 is TGTGCCAGCTCACCGGTGGCAGGGGCGGAGACCCAGTACTTC.

At least ten counts were recorded for this clonotype. The V call is TRBV18, the J call TRBJ2-1; 13 bases map to TRBD2. The CDR3 loop spans 16 amino acids. Germline CDR1 and CDR2: KGHSH and LQKENI. The V and J ends lost 3 bases and 5 bases, in that order; junction bases with no gene match: 4. CDR3 in DNA: TGTGCCAGCTCACCCGGGACTAGCGGGATGAACAATGAGCAGTTCTTC. Translation: CASSPGTSGMNNEQFF.

The chain uses TRBV7-9 and TRBJ1-1; no clear D. V shed 5 bases and J shed 2 bases, with 15 bases lying between them. This CDR3 comprises 15 residues. The germline V gene has CDR1 SEHNR and CDR2 FQNEAQ (reference sequence). Written as DNA, the CDR3 is TGTGCCAGCAGCCCCGCTTCGGACCATAACACTGAAGCTTTCTTT. It yields the protein CASSPASDHNTEAFF.

Here the CDR3 DNA reads TGCAGTGCCGGGACGTCCGGCACAGATACGCAGTATTTT. Its translation is CSAGTSGTDTQYF. This chain connects TRBV20-1 to TRBJ2-3; D tentatively reads TRBD1 or TRBD2 (5 bases each). The V and J ends lost 6 bases and 1 base respectively, with 11 bases between them. CDR1 and CDR2 (germline): DFQATT, SNEGSKA (reference sequence). The CDR3 consists of 13 residues.

This clonotype has more than one count but fewer than ten. J is TRBJ2-7 and V is TRBV29-1; 8 bases are a match to TRBD1. Germline trimming cut 7 bases from V and 6 bases from J; bases unmatched to any gene: 11. CDR3 length: 13 amino acids. Germline V gives CDR1 SQVTM, CDR2 ANQGSEA. The CDR3 nucleotides read TGCAGCGCGACTCCGGGACAGGTTGGCGAGCAGTACTTC. Its protein is CSATPGQVGEQYF.

The V call is TRBV10-2, the J call TRBJ1-6, with D uncertain. Trimming shortened V by 3 bases and J by 4 bases, and 13 bases separated the two germline ends. The CDR3 has 16 residues. The germline V gene has CDR1 WSHSY and CDR2 SAAADI. The DNA for the CDR3 is TGCGCCAGCAGTGACGGCACCCGTTCATATAATTCACCCCTCCACTTT. It translates to CASSDGTRSYNSPLHF.

This chain links TRBV7-2 with TRBJ2-1, with TRBD2 as a possible D gene (6 bases). Trimming left V 7 bases short and J 10 bases short, with 29 bases between. The CDR3 runs to 17 residues. Germline CDR1 SGHTA, CDR2 FQGNSA. The CDR3 nucleotides are TGTGCCAGCACACGCGGGGATCCGGGACTGATAGCCCAAGAGCAGTTCTTC. It yields the protein CASTRGDPGLIAQEQFF.

In this sample, this clonotype turned up a few times. The gene calls are TRBV7-2 and TRBJ2-3; TRBD1 matches at 7 bases. J was trimmed by 2 bases and V by 0 bases; bases with no gene match: 8. Germline CDR1 and CDR2: SGHTA and FQGNSA. CDR3 length: 17 residues. This CDR3 reads CASSLADLTGFTDTQYF. CDR3 DNA: TGTGCCAGCAGCTTAGCGGACTTGACAGGGTTCACAGATACGCAGTATTTT. Complete variable domain (other parts from reference TRBV7-2 and TRBJ2-3): GAGVSQSPSNKVTEKGKDVELRCDPISGHTALYWYRQSLGQGLEFLIYFQGNSAPDKSGLPSDRFSAERTGGSVSTLTIQRTQQEDSAVYLCASSLADLTGFTDTQYFGPGTRLTVL.

The rearrangement links TRBV27 to TRBJ1-2, with TRBD1 identical over 8 bases. The ends lost 5 bases at V and 4 bases at J; junction bases unmatched: 12. Germline-derived CDR1 and CDR2 are MNHEY and SMNVEV (reference sequence). This CDR3 is built from 16 residues. CDR3 sequence: CASSLTDRDLPYGYTF. The CDR3 DNA reads TGTGCCAGCAGTCTGACGGACAGGGACCTCCCCTATGGCTACACCTTC.

A few counts support this clonotype. The CDR3 nucleotides read TGTGCCAGCAGTTACGGCCGCGGGATCACTGAAGCTTTCTTT. Amino acids: CASSYGRGITEAFF. This chain links TRBV6-5 with TRBJ1-1; D call uncertain. Trimming left V 2 bases short and J 4 bases short, with 11 bases between. This CDR3 contains 14 residues. Germline CDR1 MNHEY, CDR2 SVGAGI.

This clonotype was seen repeatedly, ten times or more. This sequence joins TRBV7-2 and TRBJ2-3, with 8 positions matching TRBD2. The CDR3 runs to 15 residues. CDR1 SGHTA and CDR2 FQGNSA come from the germline V gene. The ends lost 5 bases at V and 0 bases at J; junction bases unmatched: 4. As DNA, the CDR3 is TGTGCCAGCAGCGCACTAGCGGCTAGCACAGATACGCAGTATTTT. It yields the protein CASSALAASTDTQYF.

The gene calls are TRBV28 and TRBJ2-5; D remains unclear. CDR1 is MDHEN and CDR2 is SYDVKM in the germline V gene. V was shortened by 3 bases and J by 5 bases, with 7 bases between the two germline ends. The length of the CDR3 is 12 residues. CDR3 region: CASSFNRETQYF. DNA of the CDR3: TGTGCCAGCAGTTTCAATCGGGAGACCCAGTACTTC.

This clonotype was found a few times. The gene calls are TRBV7-8 and TRBJ2-3; D is uncertain. There are 15 residues in the CDR3. Trimming took off 5 bases at V and 1 base at J, with 13 bases between the two ends. CDR1 SGHVS and CDR2 FQNEAQ come from the germline V gene. CDR3 coding DNA: TGTGCCAGCAGCCCCGTTGACCCGCGCACAGATACGCAGTATTTT. Translation: CASSPVDPRTDTQYF.

The chain joins TRBV4-3 to TRBJ2-3; tentatively, D is TRBD2 (6 bases). Trimming pared 1 base from V and 5 bases from J, leaving 13 bases between. The length of the CDR3 is 15 residues. Germline values: CDR1 LGHNA, CDR2 YSLEER. The CDR3 protein is CASSQVPLGGDTQYF. For the CDR3, the DNA is TGCGCCAGCAGCCAAGTACCTCTGGGGGGAGATACGCAGTATTTT.

This clonotype was seen a handful of times. V is TRBV12-3 or TRBV12-4 and J is TRBJ1-6, with D possibly TRBD1 on 5 matching bases. The V end lost 5 bases, the J end lost 13 bases, and 12 bases lay between the germline ends. The CDR3 length is 12 residues. CDR3 in DNA: TGTGCCAGCAGTCAGACAGCTTCCCCCCTCCACTTT. Its protein is CASSQTASPLHF.

The chain couples TRBV12-5 to TRBJ2-1, with D possibly matching TRBD1 (6 bases). V was shortened by 5 bases and J by 4 bases, with 21 bases between the two germline ends. Germline CDR1 reads LGHNT; CDR2 reads FRNRAP. The CDR3 runs to 17 residues. Written as DNA, the CDR3 is TGTGCTAGTGGTGGTATCCGGACAGACAAGTATTACAATGAGCAGTTCTTC. It codes for CASGGIRTDKYYNEQFF.

There are a few counts of this clonotype. V gene TRBV7-9 combines with J gene TRBJ2-3, with TRBD1 as a possible D gene (6 bases). The V gene lost 3 bases and the J gene lost 2 bases, with 12 bases spanning the gap. The germline gives CDR1 SEHNR, CDR2 FQNEAQ (reference sequence). This CDR3 region has 15 residues. DNA for the CDR3: TGTGCCAGCAGCTTCTCGACAGGCATCACAGATACGCAGTATTTT. The encoded protein is CASSFSTGITDTQYF.

This clonotype was observed a handful of times. This chain connects TRBV5-5 to TRBJ2-7; tentatively, D is TRBD2 (6 bases). V was clipped by 0 bases and J by 5 bases, with 15 bases between them. Germline assignment: CDR1 SGHKS and CDR2 YYEKEE (reference sequence). The CDR3 sequence is 15 residues long. In DNA form, the CDR3 reads TGTGCCAGCAGCTTGGGAGGGAGGATCGGCCACGAGCAGTACTTC. It is translated as CASSLGGRIGHEQYF.